These 15 T cell receptor beta chains share one sample of origin, sequenced in a study of identical twins. From the 5' RACE reads, TCRdb called clonotypes with MiXCR, one entry per CDR3 protein. The data contain roughly 200,000 distinct CDR3 sequences, roughly 15% of them singletons. This sample also appeared in a second study, on T cells expressing NK-cell markers.

The source material was CD8+ T cells sorted from blood. All receptors come from a woman between 18 and 29 years old in good health.

This clonotype appeared a few times. This chain links TRBV27 with TRBJ1-4; unclear D gene. There are 12 residues in the CDR3. V was shortened by 5 bases and J by 8 bases, with 9 bases between the two germline ends. CDR1 is MNHEY and CDR2 is SMNVEV in the germline V gene (reference sequence). The CDR3: CASSRPREKLFF. The CDR3 DNA reads as TGTGCCAGCAGTCGGCCTCGGGAAAAACTGTTTTTT. Looking up the rest from reference TRBV27 and TRBJ1-4 gives the full variable domain: EAQVTQNPRYLITVTGKKLTVTCSQNMNHEYMSWYRQDPGLGLRQIYYSMNVEVTDKGDVPEGYKVSRKEKRNFPLILESPSPNQTSLYFCASSRPREKLFFGSGTQLSVL.

The chain couples TRBV7-9 to TRBJ2-5; D unresolved. Trimming took off 1 base at V and 5 bases at J, with 8 bases between the two ends. This CDR3 comprises 13 residues. Per germline, CDR1 SEHNR and CDR2 FQNEAQ (reference sequence). The CDR3 nucleotides are TGTGCCAGCAGCTTAGACGTCGGGGAGACCCAGTACTTC. It encodes CASSLDVGETQYF. Variable domain in full (rest from reference TRBV7-9 and TRBJ2-5): DTGVSQNPRHKITKRGQNVTFRCDPISEHNRLYWYRQTLGQGPEFLTYFQNEAQLEKSRLLSDRFSAERPKGSFSTLEIQRTEQGDSAMYLCASSLDVGETQYFGPGTRLLVL.

The sample holds a few counts of this clonotype. The chain couples TRBV12-3 or TRBV12-4 to TRBJ2-1, with 9 bases identical to TRBD1. V shed 2 bases, J shed 7 bases, and the junction held 18 bases outside the gene matches. The CDR3 has 19 residues. As DNA, the CDR3 is TGTGCCAGCAGTTTATCTGCCGTAAGGGACAGGGTCAAGGGGAATGAGCAGTTCTTC. Protein sequence: CASSLSAVRDRVKGNEQFF.

The chain links TRBV2 to TRBJ2-1, with D unclear. Germline CDR1 reads SNHLY; CDR2 reads FYNNEI. The CDR3 is made up of 15 amino acids. Trimming left V 7 bases short and J 5 bases short, with 18 bases between. For the CDR3, the DNA is TGTGCCAGCATCGAAAGGCCGCAGGAACACAATGAGCAGTTCTTC. Translation gives CASIERPQEHNEQFF.

This chain joins TRBV12-3 or TRBV12-4 and TRBJ1-2, with TRBD1 as a possible D gene (5 bases). The CDR3 length is 16 residues. Deletions cut 5 bases from V and 6 bases from J, with 22 bases between. CDR3 sequence: CASSKAGTRKDNGYTF. The CDR3 coding sequence is TGTGCCAGCAGTAAAGCCGGGACCCGAAAGGACAATGGCTACACCTTC.

This chain links TRBV4-2 with TRBJ2-3; D uncertain. The CDR3 is made up of 15 amino acids. V was pared by 0 bases and J by 0 bases, with 7 bases between. Germline-derived CDR1 and CDR2 are LGHNA and YNFKEQ. The CDR3 DNA follows: TGTGCCAGCAGCCAAGAGGGTATGAGCACAGATACGCAGTATTTT. It specifies CASSQEGMSTDTQYF.

This clonotype was recorded a few times. The chain uses TRBV27 and TRBJ2-1, with D perhaps TRBD1 or TRBD2 (5 bases each). Germline V gene sequence: CDR1 MNHEY, CDR2 SMNVEV (reference sequence). This CDR3 comprises 16 residues. With 5 bases removed from V and 2 bases from J, the gap between germline ends came to 16 bases. CDR3 nucleotides: TGTGCCAGCAGTAGCGTGGGGGTCCGACCCTACAATGAGCAGTTCTTC. Translated, it gives CASSSVGVRPYNEQFF.

The chain combines TRBV13 with TRBJ2-5; TRBD2 aligns across 14 bases. After removal of 8 bases from V and 5 bases from J, the junction contained 4 bases not matched to a gene. Germline CDR1 reads PRHDT; CDR2 reads FYEKMQ (reference sequence). The CDR3 has 14 amino acids. Here the CDR3 reads CASQTSGGVETQYF. The CDR3 DNA reads TGTGCCAGCCAGACTAGCGGGGGGGTCGAGACCCAGTACTTC.

This clonotype was found a few times. CDR3: CASSPQGASTDTQYF. The CDR3 DNA reads TGTGCCAGCAGCCCCCAGGGGGCAAGCACAGATACGCAGTATTTT. V usage is TRBV7-9 and J usage is TRBJ2-3; TRBD1 aligns across 8 bases. CDR3 length: 15 residues. V lost 5 bases and J lost 0; bases outside the gene matches: 4. Germline loops: CDR1 SEHNR, CDR2 FQNEAQ (reference sequence).

A few counts support this clonotype. The V call is TRBV15, the J call TRBJ1-5; the D is unclear. This CDR3 contains 15 residues. Trimming took off 1 base at V and 1 base at J, with 8 bases between the two ends. Germline V CDR1 and CDR2: LNHNV, YYDKDF (reference sequence). The CDR3 nucleotides are TGTGCCACCAGCAGAGGGGAGATAAGCAATCAGCCCCAGCATTTT. It specifies CATSRGEISNQPQHF.

This clonotype was recorded a few times. The chain recombines TRBV29-1 with TRBJ1-1; D is ambiguous. Trimming left V 1 base short and J 0 bases short, with 6 bases between. The germline gives CDR1 SQVTM, CDR2 ANQGSEA. This CDR3 spans 13 amino acids. This CDR3 is CSVEGELNTEAFF. The CDR3 DNA sequence: TGCAGCGTTGAAGGGGAATTGAACACTGAAGCTTTCTTT.

This clonotype was detected only a few times. The chain employs TRBV24-1 and TRBJ1-2; a possible D gene is TRBD1 (5 bases). V was trimmed by 5 bases and J by 8 bases, leaving 11 bases between them. Germline V gene lookup returns CDR1 KGHDR and CDR2 SFDVKD. CDR3 length equals 12 residues. For the CDR3, the DNA is TGTGCCACCAGTGCTGGGGACGGGGGCTACACCTTC. It specifies CATSAGDGGYTF.

This rearrangement joins TRBV30 to TRBJ1-2, with D perhaps matching TRBD1 (5 bases). Germline loops: CDR1 GTSNPN, CDR2 SVGIG (reference sequence). V shed 2 bases and J shed 2 bases, with 12 bases lying between them. CDR3 length equals 14 residues. The CDR3 region is CAWSNRDRNYGYTF. CDR3 sequence (DNA): TGTGCCTGGAGTAACCGGGACCGAAACTATGGCTACACCTTC.

V and J are TRBV6-2 or TRBV6-3 and TRBJ2-2, with 7 positions matching TRBD1. The CDR3 covers 16 residues. J lost 9 bases, V lost 2 bases, and 12 bases had no gene match. Germline V gene lookup returns CDR1 MNHEY and CDR2 SVGEGT. The CDR3 here is CASSYAGTARGWELFF. DNA for the CDR3: TGTGCCAGCAGTTACGCCGGGACAGCTCGGGGATGGGAGCTGTTTTTT.

This clonotype was counted ten times or more. J is TRBJ2-1 and V is TRBV6-2 or TRBV6-3; D may be TRBD1 or TRBD2 (6 bases each). Germline V gives CDR1 MNHEY, CDR2 SVGEGT. The CDR3 spans 14 residues. V was cut by 0 bases and J by 9 bases, with 12 bases left in between. The CDR3 DNA sequence: TGTGCCAGCAGTTACTCGAACGGGGGCGGTGAGCAGTTCTTC. Residues: CASSYSNGGGEQFF.